This T cell receptor beta chain came from a study of blood T cell repertoires in COVID-19. Study information: The cDNA or gDNA used as material had been derived from T cells, B-cell-depleted T cells, or PBMCs.

The Seattle patients, enrolled during active infection, were followed longitudinally. In the authors' workflow: Estimation of nucleated cell counts was performed using reference gene primer amplification. Produced via immunoSEQ multiplex PCR; TCRdb's table is partial and in-frame only. Clone size and V and J calls were adopted from that table, with D and trimming inferred from the DNA. The sample records 200,000 to 300,000 clones, approximately 86% being singletons. Per germline, CDR1 SGHNT and CDR2 YENEEA. The CDR3 contains 15 residues. V trimming: 5 bases; J trimming: 4 bases; junction bases outside the gene matches: 5.

This chain connects TRBV11-3 to TRBJ2-5; 12 nucleotides align to TRBD1. The receptor's source is a woman in her sixties with COVID-19, enrolled during active disease. The sequenced sample consisted of peripheral blood. CDR3 sequence reads: CASSRDRGLRETQYF. DNA for the CDR3: TGTGCCAGCAGCCGGGACAGGGGGCTTCGAGAGACCCAGTACTTC.